The clone carrying this TCR beta chain came up a few times. The ends lost 4 bases at V and 7 bases at J; junction bases unmatched: 6. This CDR3 contains 13 residues. Per the germline V gene, CDR1 is SQVTM and CDR2 is ANQGSEA. The sample originates from a study of blood T cell repertoires in COVID-19. Study-wide context: The recovered donors of Cohort 3 showed two negative PCRs, clearance, or symptom resolution.

Assay: immunoSEQ multiplex PCR; the TCRdb copy retains only in-frame clones and omits some. The sample has a few hundred thousand clones, about 90% seen once; the top ten hold 1.5% to 2.5%. This TCR derives from a man aged 40-49 years in a cohort exposed to, infected with or recovered from COVID-19 (not recorded which). The chain combines TRBV29-1 with TRBJ2-2; 7 bases agree with TRBD2. What was sequenced was PBMCs or T cells enriched from blood (not recorded which). This CDR3 reads CSVAREQVGELFF. The CDR3 region has the DNA TGCAGCGTTGCGCGGGAGCAGGTCGGGGAGCTGTTTTTT.